The 26 T cell receptor beta chains presented below share a single source sample, sequenced in a study of regulatory T cells in long-lasting Graves disease. Time point meaning: newly diagnosed GD, antithyroid drugs for less than 3 months. PBMC-derived RNA was used for the TCR library. Library construction for TCR beta used iRepertoire HTBI primers and Arm-PCR of CDR3 regions. TCRdb fed the multiplex PCR reads into MiXCR, producing one record per CDR3 protein. Of 520,000 or so distinct CDR3 sequences detected, around 13% appear once; the ten largest clones hold roughly 8.9%. The sample was also reused in another study, on T cells in Graves' hyperthyroidism and ophthalmopathy.

The sequencing used peripheral blood mononuclear cells (PBMCs), collected at new diagnosis, from a patient treated with antithyroid drugs. These receptors originate from a woman aged 25 to 45 with Graves disease.

Regarding this clonotype: A much larger clone differs from this one at a single base, so this may be a read error. CDR3 residues: CASSTPGGSDEQFF. CDR3 coding DNA: TGTGCCAGCAGTACCCCCGGAGGGTCGGACGAGCAGTTCTTC. The chain joins TRBV5-4 to TRBJ2-1, with a tentative D call TRBD2 (6 bases). The CDR3 spans 14 residues. V lost 5 bases, J lost 10 bases, and 19 bases lay in between. Germline-derived CDR1 and CDR2 are SGHNT and YYREEE (reference sequence).

This clonotype showed up just a few times. This chain links TRBV6-1 with TRBJ2-3, with 11 bases lining up with TRBD2. J gave up 4 bases and V 7 bases, and 4 bases lay outside the gene matches. CDR3 size: 14 residues. Germline assignment: CDR1 MNHNS and CDR2 SASEGT. The CDR3 sequence is CASITSGRSDTQYF. The CDR3 DNA reads TGTGCCAGCATCACTAGCGGGAGATCAGATACGCAGTATTTT.

This clonotype was observed at least ten times. This rearrangement joins TRBV7-8 to TRBJ2-1; the match to TRBD2 covers 9 bases. This CDR3 spans 16 amino acids. Germline values: CDR1 SGHVS, CDR2 FQNEAQ. Unmatched junction bases numbered 7, after V lost 5 bases and J lost 2 bases. In DNA, the CDR3 is TGTGCCAGCAGCCCCCGGACTAGCGCCACCTACAATGAGCAGTTCTTC. This sequence encodes CASSPRTSATYNEQFF.

V usage is TRBV29-1 and J usage is TRBJ2-1, with a tentative D call TRBD1 (6 bases). Germline CDR1 is SQVTM and CDR2 is ANQGSEA. The CDR3 contains 14 residues. V lost 3 bases, J lost 6 bases, and 15 bases lay in between. CDR3 residues: CSVDRSRGINEQFF. The CDR3 bases are TGCAGCGTTGATAGGAGCAGGGGAATCAATGAGCAGTTCTTC.

The table lists this clonotype with many counts. The CDR3, as DNA: TGTGCCTGGAGTGTTGGGTCGGGGAGGCAGGAGTACTTC. It encodes CAWSVGSGRQEYF. The chain employs TRBV30 and TRBJ2-7; weak D call: TRBD2 (6 bases). The CDR3 extends over 13 amino acids. Trimming took off 0 bases at V and 11 bases at J, with 17 bases between the two ends. Germline V gene data show CDR1 as GTSNPN and CDR2 as SVGIG (reference sequence).

This clonotype was picked up many times. The V call is TRBV20-1, the J call TRBJ2-3; no reliable D call. Trimming took off 5 bases at V and 1 base at J, with 7 bases between the two ends. CDR3 length equals 12 residues. Looked up from germline, CDR1 is DFQATT and CDR2 is SNEGSKA (reference sequence). CDR3 nucleotides: TGCAGTGCTCCACAGCGCACAGATACGCAGTATTTT. Amino acids: CSAPQRTDTQYF.

This clonotype occurred many times. V usage is TRBV11-3 and J usage is TRBJ1-5; D is undetermined. The germline CDR1 and CDR2 sequences are SGHNT and YENEEA. V dropped 0 bases and J dropped 5 bases, with 17 bases sitting between them. The CDR3 contains 17 residues. Here the CDR3 reads CASSLDGRVNTDQPQHF. The CDR3 DNA follows: TGTGCCAGCAGCTTAGATGGGAGGGTAAATACAGATCAGCCCCAGCATTTT.

This chain connects TRBV7-9 to TRBJ1-6; 9 bases agree with TRBD1. The CDR3 consists of 15 residues. In germline, CDR1 is SEHNR, CDR2 FQNEAQ (reference sequence). Unmatched junction bases numbered 2, after V lost 1 base and J lost 7 bases. CDR3 in DNA: TGTGCCAGCAGCTTAGTGGGGACAGGGAATTCACCCCTCCACTTT. Its translation: CASSLVGTGNSPLHF.

This clonotype was seen many times. The chain carries TRBV30 and TRBJ1-1, with a possible D match to TRBD1 (6 bases). The V end lost 2 bases, the J end lost 2 bases, and 9 bases lay between the germline ends. CDR1 GTSNPN and CDR2 SVGIG come from the germline V gene (reference sequence). The CDR3 length is 13 residues. CDR3 loop: CAWSSDSNTEAFF. The DNA of the CDR3 is TGTGCCTGGAGTTCGGACAGTAACACTGAAGCTTTCTTT.

This clonotype has just a few counts. J is TRBJ2-7 and V is TRBV7-9; 7 positions match TRBD2. The CDR3 spans 13 residues. Germline V CDR1 and CDR2: SEHNR, FQNEAQ (reference sequence). The V gene end was trimmed by 2 bases and the J gene end by 2 bases; junction bases not matched to a gene: 0. CDR3 sequence (DNA): TGTGCCAGCAGCTTAACTAGCGCCTACGAGCAGTACTTC. It is translated as CASSLTSAYEQYF. Complete variable domain (other parts from reference TRBV7-9 and TRBJ2-7): DTGVSQNPRHKITKRGQNVTFRCDPISEHNRLYWYRQTLGQGPEFLTYFQNEAQLEKSRLLSDRFSAERPKGSFSTLEIQRTEQGDSAMYLCASSLTSAYEQYFGPGTRLTVT.

This clonotype was picked up many times. The chain has TRBV13 and TRBJ2-7; D might be TRBD1 (5 bases). The V end lost 6 bases, the J end lost 6 bases, and 15 bases lay between the germline ends. The CDR3 extends over 13 amino acids. CDR1 PRHDT and CDR2 FYEKMQ come from the germline V gene (reference sequence). CDR3 loop: CASSRFQGSEQYF. In DNA, the CDR3 is TGTGCCAGCAGTCGATTCCAGGGCTCCGAGCAGTACTTC.

This clonotype was found many times. This chain joins TRBV19 and TRBJ1-1; D remains ambiguous. The germline V and J ends were trimmed by 3 bases and 0 bases, with 14 bases remaining between them. The length of the CDR3 is 16 residues. CDR1 and CDR2 (germline): LNHDA, SQIVND (reference sequence). The CDR3 DNA is TGTGCCAGTAGTATTCTCCGGGCAGGAGTGAACACTGAAGCTTTCTTT. This translates into CASSILRAGVNTEAFF.

This clonotype was seen at least ten times. This chain joins TRBV19 and TRBJ1-4; D ambiguous. V lost 3 bases to trimming and J lost 4 bases, with 9 bases between them. Germline V gene sequence: CDR1 LNHDA, CDR2 SQIVND (reference sequence). The CDR3 consists of 14 residues. The CDR3 sequence is CASSISGNNEKLFF. Here the CDR3 DNA reads TGTGCCAGTAGTATTTCTGGGAATAATGAAAAACTGTTTTTT.

This clonotype was seen at least ten times. The chain recombines TRBV20-1 with TRBJ1-2; possible D gene TRBD1, 5 bases. The CDR3 has 15 residues. The germline V gene has CDR1 DFQATT and CDR2 SNEGSKA (reference sequence). V was trimmed by 0 bases and J by 4 bases, leaving 15 bases between them. CDR3 sequence: CSARDRWRGSYGYTF. In nucleotides, the CDR3 is TGCAGTGCTAGAGACCGGTGGAGGGGTTCCTATGGCTACACCTTC.

There are many counts of this clonotype. The gene calls are TRBV12-5 and TRBJ1-2; 8 bases line up with TRBD1. CDR1 LGHNT and CDR2 FRNRAP come from the germline V gene. The CDR3 totals 16 residues. After removal of 2 bases from V and 4 bases from J, the junction contained 9 bases not matched to a gene. The CDR3 spells CASGLYTGGISYGYTF. The CDR3, as DNA: TGTGCTAGTGGTTTGTACACAGGGGGGATTAGCTATGGCTACACCTTC.

This clonotype was detected only a few times. V is TRBV20-1 and J is TRBJ2-3, with 10 bases fitting TRBD2. Germline V gene sequence: CDR1 DFQATT, CDR2 SNEGSKA (reference sequence). V trimming: 1 base; J trimming: 1 base; junction bases outside the gene matches: 5. This CDR3 spans 16 amino acids. The CDR3 nucleotides are TGCAGTGCTAGAGCGTCCCTAGCGGGAGGCACAGATACGCAGTATTTT. Its protein product is CSARASLAGGTDTQYF.

This clonotype was seen at least ten times. The chain has TRBV6-2 or TRBV6-3 and TRBJ2-1; D remains ambiguous. With 5 bases removed from V and 7 bases from J, the gap between germline ends came to 21 bases. Germline V lookup: CDR1 MNHEY, CDR2 SVGEGT. The CDR3 runs 16 residues. The CDR3, as DNA: TGTGCCAGCAGTGAAGAATCCACCGTGGGGTTAAATGAGCAGTTCTTC. It specifies CASSEESTVGLNEQFF.

This clonotype was observed many times. The rearrangement joins TRBV28 to TRBJ2-6, with 8 bases matching TRBD1. Germline V CDR1 and CDR2: MDHEN, SYDVKM. The CDR3 contains 20 residues. The V segment lost 6 bases and the J segment 6 bases; nucleotides outside the gene matches: 22. The CDR3 sequence is CASSLSRDRPSLGQANVLTF. As DNA, the CDR3 is TGTGCCAGCAGCCTATCCAGGGACAGGCCGTCCCTGGGTCAGGCCAACGTCCTGACTTTC.

This chain joins TRBV20-1 and TRBJ1-1; 10 bases match TRBD1. Trimming cost V 1 base and J 7 bases; bases outside gene matches: 6. CDR1 is DFQATT and CDR2 is SNEGSKA in the germline V gene (reference sequence). CDR3 length: 14 residues. The CDR3 loop reads CSARGTGGDFEAFF. The CDR3 DNA reads as TGCAGTGCTAGAGGGACAGGGGGGGATTTTGAAGCTTTCTTT.

V and J are TRBV7-2 and TRBJ2-7; maybe TRBD2 (6 bases). The germline V gene has CDR1 SGHTA and CDR2 FQGNSA. This CDR3 has 16 residues. V was shortened by 1 base and J by 7 bases, with 20 bases between the two germline ends. The CDR3 loop is CASSLDGVSGRLEQYF. CDR3 nucleotide sequence: TGTGCCAGCAGCTTAGACGGGGTGTCAGGGAGGCTAGAGCAGTACTTC.

Concerning this clonotype: This may be a read error, as it is one base from a much larger clone. This CDR3 is missing its conserved last phenylalanine or tryptophan, likely due to a read error. The chain couples TRBV2 to TRBJ2-6; no firm D call. V lost 8 bases and J 2 bases, leaving 16 bases between the germline ends. Germline assignment: CDR1 SNHLY and CDR2 FYNNEI. There are 16 residues in the CDR3. The CDR3 DNA reads TGTGCCAGCGGCCTCTCGGCGGTTCCTGGGGCCAACGTCCTGACTGTC. This encodes CASGLSAVPGANVLTV.

In this sample, this clonotype turned up a few times. The chain carries TRBV5-5 and TRBJ2-1; the D is unclear. Germline lookup yields CDR1 SGHKS and CDR2 YYEKEE (reference sequence). The CDR3 extends over 15 amino acids. V gave up 2 bases and J gave up 8 bases, with 17 bases separating them. As DNA, the CDR3 is TGTGCCAGCAGCTTTATCTTTGACGTCGGCTATGAGCAGTTCTTC. Amino acid sequence: CASSFIFDVGYEQFF. Complete variable domain (other parts from reference TRBV5-5 and TRBJ2-1): DAGVTQSPTHLIKTRGQQVTLRCSPISGHKSVSWYQQVLGQGPQFIFQYYEKEERGRGNFPDRFSARQFPNYSSELNVNALLLGDSALYLCASSFIFDVGYEQFFGPGTRLTVL.

At least ten counts were recorded for this clonotype. This chain joins TRBV7-2 and TRBJ1-6; 7 positions agree with TRBD1. This CDR3 is 14 amino acids long. J gave up 7 bases and V 0 bases, and 0 bases lay outside the gene matches. Germline CDR1 SGHTA, CDR2 FQGNSA. For the CDR3, the DNA is TGTGCCAGCAGCTTAGCAGGGGGCAATTCACCCCTCCACTTT. Translating gives CASSLAGGNSPLHF.

V and J are TRBV4-1 and TRBJ2-7, with 9 bases lining up with TRBD2. J lost 3 bases, V lost 3 bases, and 6 bases had no gene match. The CDR3 runs to 15 residues. Germline V lookup: CDR1 MGHRA, CDR2 YSYEKL. The CDR3, as DNA: TGCGCCAGCAGCCAGAATAGCGGGAGCCTCTACGAGCAGTACTTC. This gives the protein CASSQNSGSLYEQYF.

In this sample, this clonotype turned up a few times. This chain connects TRBV27 to TRBJ2-3; D gene unclear. This CDR3 is built from 17 residues. Germline assignment: CDR1 MNHEY and CDR2 SMNVEV (reference sequence). V was clipped by 3 bases and J by 1 base, with 17 bases between them. CDR3 sequence (DNA): TGTGCCAGCAGTTTCGAAGGTATCCCAGTTGGCACAGATACGCAGTATTTT. This gives the protein CASSFEGIPVGTDTQYF.

The V and J genes are TRBV30 and TRBJ1-2; 8 nucleotides agree with TRBD1. Germline loops: CDR1 GTSNPN, CDR2 SVGIG (reference sequence). J lost 4 bases, V lost 5 bases, and 12 bases had no gene match. CDR3 length: 15 residues. This CDR3 is CAWVRSTGAPYGYTF. The CDR3 DNA reads TGTGCCTGGGTAAGATCGACAGGGGCGCCCTATGGCTACACCTTC.